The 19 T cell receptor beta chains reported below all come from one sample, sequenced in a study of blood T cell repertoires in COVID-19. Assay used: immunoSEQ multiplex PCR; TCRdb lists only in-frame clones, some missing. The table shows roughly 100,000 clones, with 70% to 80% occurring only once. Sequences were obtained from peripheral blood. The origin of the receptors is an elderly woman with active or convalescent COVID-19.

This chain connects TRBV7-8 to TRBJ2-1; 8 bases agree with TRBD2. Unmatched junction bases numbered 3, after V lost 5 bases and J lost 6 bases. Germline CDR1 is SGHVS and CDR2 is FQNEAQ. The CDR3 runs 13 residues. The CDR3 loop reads CASSLGLVNEQFF. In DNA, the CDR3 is TGTGCCAGCAGCCTGGGACTAGTCAATGAGCAGTTCTTC.

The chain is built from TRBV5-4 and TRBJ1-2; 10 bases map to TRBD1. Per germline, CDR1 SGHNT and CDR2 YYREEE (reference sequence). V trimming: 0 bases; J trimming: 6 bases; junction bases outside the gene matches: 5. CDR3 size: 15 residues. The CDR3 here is CASSLAGQGTDGYTF. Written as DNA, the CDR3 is TGTGCCAGCAGCTTGGCGGGACAGGGGACTGATGGCTACACCTTC.

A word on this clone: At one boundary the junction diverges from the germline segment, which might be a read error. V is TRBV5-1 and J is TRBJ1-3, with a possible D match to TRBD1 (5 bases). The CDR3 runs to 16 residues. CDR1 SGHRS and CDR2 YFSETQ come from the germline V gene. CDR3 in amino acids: CASSLKPGNSGNTIYF. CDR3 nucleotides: TGTGCCAGCAGCTTGAAACCAGGGAACTCTGGAAACACCATATATTTT.

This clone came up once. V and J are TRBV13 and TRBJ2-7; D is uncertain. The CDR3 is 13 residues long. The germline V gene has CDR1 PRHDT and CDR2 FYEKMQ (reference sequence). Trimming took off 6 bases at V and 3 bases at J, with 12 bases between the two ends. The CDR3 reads CASSRSSFYEQYF. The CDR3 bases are TGTGCCAGCAGTCGTTCCAGTTTCTACGAGCAGTACTTC. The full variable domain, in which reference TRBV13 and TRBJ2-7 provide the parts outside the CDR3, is AAGVIQSPRHLIKEKRETATLKCYPIPRHDTVYWYQQGPGQDPQFLISFYEKMQSDKGSIPDRFSAQQFSDYHSELNMSSLELGDSALYFCASSRSSFYEQYFGPGTRLTVT.

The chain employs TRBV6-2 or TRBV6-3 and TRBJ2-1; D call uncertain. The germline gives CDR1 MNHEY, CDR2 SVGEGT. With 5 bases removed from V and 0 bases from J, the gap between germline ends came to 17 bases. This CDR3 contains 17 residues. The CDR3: CASSRVVGSSSYNEQFF. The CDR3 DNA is TGTGCCAGCAGTCGCGTGGTCGGTAGCAGCTCCTACAATGAGCAGTTCTTC.

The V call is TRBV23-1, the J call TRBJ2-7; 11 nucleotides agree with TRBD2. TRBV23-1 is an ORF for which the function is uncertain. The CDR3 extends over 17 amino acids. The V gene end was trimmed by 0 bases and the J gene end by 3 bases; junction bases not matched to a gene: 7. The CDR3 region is CASSQSRLAGIFYEQYF. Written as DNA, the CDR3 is TGCGCCAGCAGTCAATCGCGACTAGCGGGAATATTCTACGAGCAGTACTTC.

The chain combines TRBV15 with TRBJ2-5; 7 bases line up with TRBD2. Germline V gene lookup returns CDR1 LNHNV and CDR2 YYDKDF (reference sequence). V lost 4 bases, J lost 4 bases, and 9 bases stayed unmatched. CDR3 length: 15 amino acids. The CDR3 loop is CATSKPRPGGETQYF. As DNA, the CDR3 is TGTGCCACCAGCAAGCCCCGGCCGGGGGGAGAGACCCAGTACTTC.

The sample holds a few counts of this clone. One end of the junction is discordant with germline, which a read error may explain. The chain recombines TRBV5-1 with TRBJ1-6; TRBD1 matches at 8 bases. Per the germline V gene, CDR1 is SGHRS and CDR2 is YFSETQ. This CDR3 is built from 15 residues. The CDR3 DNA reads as TGTGCCAGCAGCTTGGGGAGACAGGGGAATTCACCCCTCCACTTT. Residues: CASSLGRQGNSPLHF.

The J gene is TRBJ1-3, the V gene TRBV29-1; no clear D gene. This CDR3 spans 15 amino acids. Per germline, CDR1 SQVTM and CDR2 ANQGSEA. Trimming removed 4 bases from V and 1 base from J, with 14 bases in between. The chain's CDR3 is CSVGSPEGSGNTIYF. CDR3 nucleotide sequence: TGCAGCGTTGGGTCTCCGGAGGGATCTGGAAACACCATATATTTT. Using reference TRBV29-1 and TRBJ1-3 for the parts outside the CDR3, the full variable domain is SAVISQKPSRDICQRGTSLTIQCQVDSQVTMMFWYRQQPGQSLTLIATANQGSEATYESGFVIDKFPISRPNLTFSTLTVSNMSPEDSSIYLCSVGSPEGSGNTIYFGEGSWLTVV.

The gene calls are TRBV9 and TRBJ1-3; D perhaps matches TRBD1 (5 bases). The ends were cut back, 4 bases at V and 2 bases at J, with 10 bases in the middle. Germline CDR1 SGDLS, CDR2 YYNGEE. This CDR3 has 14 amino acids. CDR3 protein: CASSLRGPGNTIYF. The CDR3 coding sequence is TGTGCCAGCAGCCTTAGGGGCCCTGGAAACACCATATATTTT.

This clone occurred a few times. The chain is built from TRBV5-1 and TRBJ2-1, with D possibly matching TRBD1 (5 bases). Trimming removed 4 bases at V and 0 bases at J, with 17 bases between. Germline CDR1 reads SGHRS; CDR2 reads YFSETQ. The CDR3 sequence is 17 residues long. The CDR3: CASSQGPGLSSYNEQFF. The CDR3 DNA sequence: TGCGCCAGCAGCCAGGGCCCGGGTCTGAGCTCCTACAATGAGCAGTTCTTC.

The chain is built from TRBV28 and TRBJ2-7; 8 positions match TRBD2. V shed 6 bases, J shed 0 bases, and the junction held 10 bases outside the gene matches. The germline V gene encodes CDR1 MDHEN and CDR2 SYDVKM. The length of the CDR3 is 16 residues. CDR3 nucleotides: TGTGCCAGCAGCCGGGGGGGGGCCGCTAACTCCTACGAGCAGTACTTC. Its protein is CASSRGGAANSYEQYF.

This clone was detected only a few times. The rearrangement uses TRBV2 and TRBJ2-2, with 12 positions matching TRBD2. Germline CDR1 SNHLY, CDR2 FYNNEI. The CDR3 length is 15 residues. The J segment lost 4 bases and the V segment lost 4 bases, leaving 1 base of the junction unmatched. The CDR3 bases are TGTGCCAGCAGTGGGACTAGCGGGGCCACCGGGGAGCTGTTTTTT. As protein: CASSGTSGATGELFF. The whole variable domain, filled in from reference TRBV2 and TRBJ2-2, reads EPEVTQTPSHQVTQMGQEVILRCVPISNHLYFYWYRQILGQKVEFLVSFYNNEISEKSEIFDDQFSVERPDGSNFTLKIRSTKLEDSAMYFCASSGTSGATGELFFGEGSRLTVL.

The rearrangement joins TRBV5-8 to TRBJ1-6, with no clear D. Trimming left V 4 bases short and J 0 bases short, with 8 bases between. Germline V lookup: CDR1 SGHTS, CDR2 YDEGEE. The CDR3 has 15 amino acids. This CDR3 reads CASSRYISYNSPLHF. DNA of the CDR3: TGTGCCAGCAGCCGTTACATCTCCTATAATTCACCCCTCCACTTT.

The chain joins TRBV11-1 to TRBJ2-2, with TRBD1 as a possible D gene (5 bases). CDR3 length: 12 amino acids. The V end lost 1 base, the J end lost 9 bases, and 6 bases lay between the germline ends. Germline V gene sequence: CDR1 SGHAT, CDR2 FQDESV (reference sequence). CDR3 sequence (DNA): TGTGCCAGCAGCTTAGGGGGCCGGGAGCTGTTTTTT. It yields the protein CASSLGGRELFF. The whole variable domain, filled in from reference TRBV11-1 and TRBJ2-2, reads EAEVAQSPRYKITEKSQAVAFWCDPISGHATLYWYRQILGQGPELLVQFQDESVVDDSQLPKDRFSAERLKGVDSTLKIQPAELGDSAMYLCASSLGGRELFFGEGSRLTVL.

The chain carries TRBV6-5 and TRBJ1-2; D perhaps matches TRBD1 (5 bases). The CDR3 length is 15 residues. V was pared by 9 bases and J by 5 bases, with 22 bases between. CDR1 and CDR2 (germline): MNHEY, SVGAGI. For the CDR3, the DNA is TGTGCCAGTTCCCAGGGACTCCCCTTTGGGTATGGCTACACCTTC. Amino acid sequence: CASSQGLPFGYGYTF.

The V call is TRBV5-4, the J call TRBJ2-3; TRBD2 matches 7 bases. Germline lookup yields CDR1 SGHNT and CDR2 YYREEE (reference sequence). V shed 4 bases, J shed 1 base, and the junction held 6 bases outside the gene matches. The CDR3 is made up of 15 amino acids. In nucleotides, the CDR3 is TGTGCCAGCAGCCCCCAGACTAGCCGCACAGATACGCAGTATTTT. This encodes CASSPQTSRTDTQYF.

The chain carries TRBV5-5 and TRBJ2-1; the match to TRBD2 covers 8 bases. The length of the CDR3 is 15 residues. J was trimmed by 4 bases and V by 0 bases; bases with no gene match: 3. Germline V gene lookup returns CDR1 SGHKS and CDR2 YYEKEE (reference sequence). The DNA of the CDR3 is TGTGCCAGCAGCTTGGGACTAGCGCTTTACAATGAGCAGTTCTTC. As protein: CASSLGLALYNEQFF.

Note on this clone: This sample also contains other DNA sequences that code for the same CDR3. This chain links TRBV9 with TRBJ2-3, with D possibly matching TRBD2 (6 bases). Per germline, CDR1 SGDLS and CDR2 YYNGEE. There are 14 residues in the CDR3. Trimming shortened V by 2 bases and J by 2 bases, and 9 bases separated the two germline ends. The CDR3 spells CASSVGGVTDTQYF. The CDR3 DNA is TGTGCCAGCAGCGTCGGGGGAGTCACAGATACGCAGTATTTT.